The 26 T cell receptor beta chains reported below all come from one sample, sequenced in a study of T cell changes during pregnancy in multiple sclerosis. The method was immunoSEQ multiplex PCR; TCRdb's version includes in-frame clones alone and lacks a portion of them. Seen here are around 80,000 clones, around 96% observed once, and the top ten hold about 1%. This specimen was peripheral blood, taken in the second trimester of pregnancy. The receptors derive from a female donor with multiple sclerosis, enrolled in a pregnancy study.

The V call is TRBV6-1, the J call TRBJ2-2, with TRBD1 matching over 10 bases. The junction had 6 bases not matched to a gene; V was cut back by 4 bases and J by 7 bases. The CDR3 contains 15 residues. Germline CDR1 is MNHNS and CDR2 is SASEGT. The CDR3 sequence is CASSVRQGAGGELFF. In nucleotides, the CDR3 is TGTGCCAGCAGTGTAAGACAGGGGGCCGGCGGGGAGCTGTTTTTT.

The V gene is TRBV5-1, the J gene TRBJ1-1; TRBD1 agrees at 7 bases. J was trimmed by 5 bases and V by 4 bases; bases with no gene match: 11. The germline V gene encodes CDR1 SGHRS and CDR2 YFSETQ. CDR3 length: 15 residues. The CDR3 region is CASSPDGRGVTEAFF. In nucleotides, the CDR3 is TGCGCCAGCAGCCCGGACGGCAGGGGGGTAACTGAAGCTTTCTTT.

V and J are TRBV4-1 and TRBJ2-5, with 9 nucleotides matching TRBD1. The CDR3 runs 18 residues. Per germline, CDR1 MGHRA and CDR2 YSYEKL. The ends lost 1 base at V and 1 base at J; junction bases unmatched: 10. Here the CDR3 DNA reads TGCGCCAGCAGCCAAGTTCCCGCCGGGACAGGGTCCCAAGAGACCCAGTACTTC. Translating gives CASSQVPAGTGSQETQYF.

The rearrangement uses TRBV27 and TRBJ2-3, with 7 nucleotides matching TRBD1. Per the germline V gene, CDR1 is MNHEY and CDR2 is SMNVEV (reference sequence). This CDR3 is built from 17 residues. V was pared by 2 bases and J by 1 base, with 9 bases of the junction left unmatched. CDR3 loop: CASSLRGPASRTDTQYF. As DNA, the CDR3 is TGTGCCAGCAGTTTAAGGGGGCCGGCAAGTCGCACAGATACGCAGTATTTT.

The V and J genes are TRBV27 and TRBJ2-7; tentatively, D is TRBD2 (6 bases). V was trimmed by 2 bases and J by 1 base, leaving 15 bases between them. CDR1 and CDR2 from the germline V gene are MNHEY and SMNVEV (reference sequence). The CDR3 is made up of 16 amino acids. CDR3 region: CASSLGGGTGSYEQYF. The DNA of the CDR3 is TGTGCCAGCAGTTTAGGTGGCGGGACGGGGTCCTACGAGCAGTACTTC.

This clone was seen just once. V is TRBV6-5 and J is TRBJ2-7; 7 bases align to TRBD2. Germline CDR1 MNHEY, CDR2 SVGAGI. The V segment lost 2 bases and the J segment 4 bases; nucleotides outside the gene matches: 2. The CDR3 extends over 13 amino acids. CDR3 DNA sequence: TGTGCCAGCAGTTACCACGGGAGGTACGAGCAGTACTTC. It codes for CASSYHGRYEQYF.

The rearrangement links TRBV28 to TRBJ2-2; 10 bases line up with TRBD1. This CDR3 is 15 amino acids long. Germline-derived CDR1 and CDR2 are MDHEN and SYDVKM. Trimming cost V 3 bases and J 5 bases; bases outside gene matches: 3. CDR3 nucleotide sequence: TGTGCCAGCAGTTTGAGACAGGGGGCTACCGGGGAGCTGTTTTTT. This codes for CASSLRQGATGELFF.

The CDR3 is CASSLRGTGSYEQYF. The CDR3 nucleotides are TGTGCCAGCAGCTTGCGTGGGACAGGGTCCTACGAGCAGTACTTC. The chain carries TRBV5-5 and TRBJ2-7; 9 bases line up with TRBD1. Germline V gives CDR1 SGHKS, CDR2 YYEKEE (reference sequence). The CDR3 runs to 15 residues. Losses at the gene ends were 1 base for V and 1 base for J; bases not matched to a gene: 3. Combining the CDR3 with reference TRBV5-5 and TRBJ2-7 gives the whole variable domain DAGVTQSPTHLIKTRGQQVTLRCSPISGHKSVSWYQQVLGQGPQFIFQYYEKEERGRGNFPDRFSARQFPNYSSELNVNALLLGDSALYLCASSLRGTGSYEQYFGPGTRLTVT.

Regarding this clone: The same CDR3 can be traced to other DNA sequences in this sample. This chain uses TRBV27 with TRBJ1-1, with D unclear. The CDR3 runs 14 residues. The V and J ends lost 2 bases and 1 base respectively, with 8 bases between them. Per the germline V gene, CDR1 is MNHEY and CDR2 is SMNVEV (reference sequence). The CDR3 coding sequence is TGTGCCAGCAGTTTACGGGAGGCGAACACTGAAGCTTTCTTT. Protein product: CASSLREANTEAFF.

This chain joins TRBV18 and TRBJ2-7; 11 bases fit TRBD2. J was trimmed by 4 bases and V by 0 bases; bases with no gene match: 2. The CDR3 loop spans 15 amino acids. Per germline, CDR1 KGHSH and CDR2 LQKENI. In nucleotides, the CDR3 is TGTGCCAGCTCACCACCCCTAGCGGGAGGATACGAGCAGTACTTC. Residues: CASSPPLAGGYEQYF. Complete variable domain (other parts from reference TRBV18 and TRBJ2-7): NAGVMQNPRHLVRRRGQEARLRCSPMKGHSHVYWYRQLPEEGLKFMVYLQKENIIDESGMPKERFSAEFPKEGPSILRIQQVVRGDSAAYFCASSPPLAGGYEQYFGPGTRLTVT.

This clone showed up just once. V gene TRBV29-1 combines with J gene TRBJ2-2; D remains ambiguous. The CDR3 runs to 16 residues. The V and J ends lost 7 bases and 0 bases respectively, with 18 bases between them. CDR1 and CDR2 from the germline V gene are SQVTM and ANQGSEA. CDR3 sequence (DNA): TGCAGCGGATCAAAAATATCCACAGCGAACACCGGGGAGCTGTTTTTT. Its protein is CSGSKISTANTGELFF.

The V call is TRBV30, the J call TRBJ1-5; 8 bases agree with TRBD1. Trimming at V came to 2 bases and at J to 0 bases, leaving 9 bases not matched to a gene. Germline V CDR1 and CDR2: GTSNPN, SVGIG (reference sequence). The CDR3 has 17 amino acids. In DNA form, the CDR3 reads TGTGCCTGGAGTATCTCCGGGACAGGATATAGCAATCAGCCCCAGCATTTT. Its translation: CAWSISGTGYSNQPQHF.

The CDR3 loop reads CASEDSRDYGYTF. Written as DNA, the CDR3 is TGTGCCAGCGAGGACAGTCGGGACTATGGCTACACCTTC. The chain joins TRBV6-1 to TRBJ1-2, with D possibly being TRBD1 (6 bases). Trimming cost V 8 bases and J 3 bases, with 13 bases left between them. The germline gives CDR1 MNHNS, CDR2 SASEGT. The CDR3 is 13 amino acids.

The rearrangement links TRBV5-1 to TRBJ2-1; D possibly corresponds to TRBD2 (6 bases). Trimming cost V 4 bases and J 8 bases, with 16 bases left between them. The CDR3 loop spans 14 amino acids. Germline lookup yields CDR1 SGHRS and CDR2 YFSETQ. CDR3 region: CASSPLWEEDEQFF. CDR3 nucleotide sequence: TGCGCCAGCAGCCCCTTGTGGGAGGAGGATGAGCAGTTCTTC. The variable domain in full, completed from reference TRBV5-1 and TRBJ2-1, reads KAGVTQTPRYLIKTRGQQVTLSCSPISGHRSVSWYQQTPGQGLQFLFEYFSETQRNKGNFPGRFSGRQFSNSRSEMNVSTLELGDSALYLCASSPLWEEDEQFFGPGTRLTVL.

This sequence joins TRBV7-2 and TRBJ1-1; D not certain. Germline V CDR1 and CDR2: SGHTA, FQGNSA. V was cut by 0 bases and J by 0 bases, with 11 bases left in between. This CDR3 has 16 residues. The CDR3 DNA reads TGTGCCAGCAGCTTAGCGACGGGGATCATGAACACTGAAGCTTTCTTT. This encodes CASSLATGIMNTEAFF.

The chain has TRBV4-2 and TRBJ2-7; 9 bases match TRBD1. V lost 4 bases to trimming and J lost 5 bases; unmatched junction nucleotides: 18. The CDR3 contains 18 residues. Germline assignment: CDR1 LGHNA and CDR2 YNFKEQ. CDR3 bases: TGTGCCAGCAGCCGAAGTTATCTGTCCGGGACAGGGTCAGACGAGCAGTACTTC. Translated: CASSRSYLSGTGSDEQYF.

CDR3 loop: CASSFLPGQGVPDYGYTF. The CDR3 DNA reads TGTGCCAGCAGCTTCCTACCGGGACAGGGGGTTCCGGACTATGGCTACACCTTC. This rearrangement joins TRBV7-9 to TRBJ1-2; TRBD1 matches 11 bases. The CDR3 extends over 18 amino acids. Germline V CDR1 and CDR2: SEHNR, FQNEAQ (reference sequence). Trimming removed 3 bases from V and 3 bases from J; junction bases left unmatched: 12.

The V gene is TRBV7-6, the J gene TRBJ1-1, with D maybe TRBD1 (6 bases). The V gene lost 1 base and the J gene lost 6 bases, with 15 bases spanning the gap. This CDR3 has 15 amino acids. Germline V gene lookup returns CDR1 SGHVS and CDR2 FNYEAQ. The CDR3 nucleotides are TGTGCCAGCAGCTTAGGATTCGGGGGGCGACCTGAAGCTTTCTTT. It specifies CASSLGFGGRPEAFF.

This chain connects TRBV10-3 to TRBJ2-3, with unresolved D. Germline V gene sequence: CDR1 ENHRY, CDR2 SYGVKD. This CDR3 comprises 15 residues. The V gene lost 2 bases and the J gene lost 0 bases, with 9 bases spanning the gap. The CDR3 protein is CAISEPVLSTDTQYF. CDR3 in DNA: TGTGCCATCAGTGAGCCGGTTCTGAGCACAGATACGCAGTATTTT.

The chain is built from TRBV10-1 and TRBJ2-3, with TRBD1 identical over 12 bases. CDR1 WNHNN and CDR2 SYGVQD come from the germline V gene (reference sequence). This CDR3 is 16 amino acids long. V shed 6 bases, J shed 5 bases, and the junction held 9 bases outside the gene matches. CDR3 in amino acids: CASRPAGDRGQDTQYF. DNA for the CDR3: TGCGCCAGCAGGCCTGCTGGGGACAGGGGGCAAGATACGCAGTATTTT.

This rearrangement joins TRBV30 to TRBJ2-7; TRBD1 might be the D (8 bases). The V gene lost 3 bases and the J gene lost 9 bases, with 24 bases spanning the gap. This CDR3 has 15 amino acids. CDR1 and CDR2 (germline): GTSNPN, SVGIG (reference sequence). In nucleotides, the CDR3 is TGTGCCTGGAGCAAGGGGGGGACAGGTGGTACTGGGCAGTACTTC. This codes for CAWSKGGTGGTGQYF.

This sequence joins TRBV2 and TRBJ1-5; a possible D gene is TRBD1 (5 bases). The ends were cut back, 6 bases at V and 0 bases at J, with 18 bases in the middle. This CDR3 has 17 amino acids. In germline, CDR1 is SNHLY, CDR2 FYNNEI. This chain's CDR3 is CASRWTIVGDSNQPQHF. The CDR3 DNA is TGTGCCAGCAGATGGACAATAGTTGGTGATAGCAATCAGCCCCAGCATTTT.

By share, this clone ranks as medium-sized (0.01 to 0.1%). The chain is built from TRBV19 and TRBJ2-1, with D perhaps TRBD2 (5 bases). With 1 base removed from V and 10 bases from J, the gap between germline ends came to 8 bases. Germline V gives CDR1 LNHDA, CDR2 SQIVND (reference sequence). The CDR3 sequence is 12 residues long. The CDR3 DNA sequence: TGTGCCAGTAGTATAGGCTGGGAGGAGCAGTTCTTC. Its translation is CASSIGWEEQFF.

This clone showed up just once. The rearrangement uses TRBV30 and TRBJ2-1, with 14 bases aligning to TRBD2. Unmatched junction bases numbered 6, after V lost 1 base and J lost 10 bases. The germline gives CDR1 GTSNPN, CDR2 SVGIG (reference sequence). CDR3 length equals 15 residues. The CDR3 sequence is CAWSGLAGGPGEQFF. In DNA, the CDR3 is TGTGCCTGGAGTGGACTAGCGGGAGGGCCAGGGGAGCAGTTCTTC.

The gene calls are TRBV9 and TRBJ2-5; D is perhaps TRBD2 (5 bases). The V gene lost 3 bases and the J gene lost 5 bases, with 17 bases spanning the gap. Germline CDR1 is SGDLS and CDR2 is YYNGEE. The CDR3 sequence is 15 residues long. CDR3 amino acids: CASSALTTRGETQYF. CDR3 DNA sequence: TGTGCCAGCAGCGCCCTGACTACCAGAGGCGAGACCCAGTACTTC.

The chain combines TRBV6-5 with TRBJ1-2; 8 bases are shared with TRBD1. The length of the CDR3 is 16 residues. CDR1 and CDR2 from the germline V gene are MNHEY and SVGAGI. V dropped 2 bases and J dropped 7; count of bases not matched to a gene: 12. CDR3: CASSYRRTGIISGYTF. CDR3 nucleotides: TGTGCCAGCAGTTACCGTCGGACAGGGATTATAAGTGGCTACACCTTC.